This record covers a single TCR beta chain. This record comes from a study of identical twins. Each CDR3 protein gets one entry after TCRdb re-called the 5' RACE reads with MiXCR. This sample yields hundreds of thousands of distinct CDR3 sequences, of which 15% to 20% are seen a single time; around 13% belongs to the top ten. This CDR3 has 14 residues. V lost 2 bases and J 3 bases, leaving 11 bases between the germline ends. Germline V gene sequence: CDR1 KGHSH, CDR2 LQKENI. These data were likewise used in another study, on T cells expressing NK-cell markers.

This chain connects TRBV18 to TRBJ2-7; D call uncertain. Sequencing input: PBMCs. The receptor was derived from a woman between 18 and 29 years old in good health. In DNA, the CDR3 is TGTGCCAGCTCACCAACGGTGCAATTCTACGAGCAGTACTTC. It yields the protein CASSPTVQFYEQYF.